What follows are 20 T cell receptor beta chains derived from one specimen sequenced in a study of blood T cell repertoires in COVID-19 (dated by TCRdb to the early 2020s). To prepare the library, the immunoSEQ multiplex PCR assay was applied. TCRdb carries this immuneACCESS record with in-frame sequences only. Its versions omit some clonotypes, under half of them owing to an unresolved V gene in the studies checked, with the rest unexplained. The sample includes approximately 70,000 clones, with 80% to 85% observed a single time. Clones ranked in the top ten supply around 4.1% of the sample. The specimen sequenced was peripheral blood. These receptors were obtained from a woman aged 55-69 years with acute or convalescent COVID-19.

Only a few counts were recorded for this clone. The chain carries TRBV5-4 and TRBJ1-3; the match to TRBD1 covers 7 bases. The CDR3 has 14 amino acids. CDR1 SGHNT and CDR2 YYREEE come from the germline V gene (reference sequence). The V segment lost 1 base and the J segment 6 bases; nucleotides outside the gene matches: 4. In nucleotides, the CDR3 is TGTGCCAGCAGCTTGACAGGGGAGGAAAACACCATATATTTT. Translated, it gives CASSLTGEENTIYF.

The chain uses TRBV9 and TRBJ2-3; 10 bases line up with TRBD2. The CDR3 is made up of 16 amino acids. Germline-derived CDR1 and CDR2 are SGDLS and YYNGEE. V trimming: 3 bases; J trimming: 6 bases; junction bases outside the gene matches: 10. The CDR3: CASSAELAGRRDTQYF. CDR3 nucleotide sequence: TGTGCCAGCAGCGCGGAACTAGCGGGGCGCCGGGATACGCAGTATTTT.

The genes are TRBV24-1 and TRBJ2-2; TRBD2 is a possible D gene (5 bases). Germline CDR1 KGHDR, CDR2 SFDVKD. This CDR3 comprises 13 residues. V was clipped by 5 bases and J by 5 bases, with 8 bases between them. In DNA form, the CDR3 reads TGTGCCACCAGTGGCGAGGGAACCGGGGAGCTGTTTTTT. Protein product: CATSGEGTGELFF.

V and J are TRBV24-1 and TRBJ2-7; 8 nucleotides agree with TRBD1. Germline V gene sequence: CDR1 KGHDR, CDR2 SFDVKD. The CDR3 runs to 16 residues. Trimming cost V 4 bases and J 7 bases; bases outside gene matches: 14. The CDR3 nucleotides read TGTGCCACCAGTGACCTGACGACAGGGGCCGGAGGAGAGCAGTACTTC. This translates into CATSDLTTGAGGEQYF.

The rearrangement links TRBV6-5 to TRBJ2-1; TRBD1 is a possible D gene (5 bases). Germline V gene lookup returns CDR1 MNHEY and CDR2 SVGAGI. The V end lost 5 bases, the J end lost 0 bases, and 11 bases lay between the germline ends. CDR3 length: 15 residues. CDR3 amino acids: CASSRQQRSYNEQFF. The CDR3 DNA reads as TGTGCCAGCAGTCGACAGCAGCGCTCCTACAATGAGCAGTTCTTC.

This chain joins TRBV6-6 and TRBJ2-7; 14 bases are shared with TRBD2. V shed 5 bases, J shed 0 bases, and the junction held 6 bases outside the gene matches. The CDR3 is 17 amino acids. Germline CDR1 is MNHNY and CDR2 is SVGAGI (reference sequence). The CDR3 sequence: CASSPGLAGASSYEQYF. CDR3 nucleotide sequence: TGTGCCAGCAGTCCGGGACTAGCGGGGGCCAGCTCCTACGAGCAGTACTTC.

CDR3: CASSFDRGYGYTF. In DNA, the CDR3 is TGTGCCAGCAGTTTCGACAGGGGGTATGGCTACACCTTC. The V and J genes are TRBV27 and TRBJ1-2; TRBD1 matches at 9 bases. CDR1 and CDR2 from the germline V gene are MNHEY and SMNVEV (reference sequence). After removal of 3 bases from V and 5 bases from J, the junction contained 1 base not matched to a gene. The CDR3 spans 13 residues.

This chain joins TRBV25-1 and TRBJ2-3; TRBD1 is a possible D gene (6 bases). This CDR3 has 13 residues. V was shortened by 5 bases and J by 8 bases, with 14 bases between the two germline ends. The germline V gene encodes CDR1 MGHDK and CDR2 SYGVNS. The CDR3 is CASSPGQGSTQYF. CDR3 coding DNA: TGTGCCAGCAGTCCCGGGCAGGGGAGTACGCAGTATTTT.

V gene TRBV18 combines with J gene TRBJ2-6; the match to TRBD1 covers 12 bases. This CDR3 comprises 18 residues. Germline loops: CDR1 KGHSH, CDR2 LQKENI. Losses at the gene ends were 2 bases for V and 1 base for J; bases not matched to a gene: 3. The CDR3 sequence: CASSPTGQGASGANVLTF. The DNA of the CDR3 is TGTGCCAGCTCACCAACGGGACAGGGGGCTTCTGGGGCCAACGTCCTGACTTTC. Looking up the rest from reference TRBV18 and TRBJ2-6 gives the full variable domain: NAGVMQNPRHLVRRRGQEARLRCSPMKGHSHVYWYRQLPEEGLKFMVYLQKENIIDESGMPKERFSAEFPKEGPSILRIQQVVRGDSAAYFCASSPTGQGASGANVLTFGAGSRLTVL.

CDR3 sequence (DNA): TGTGCCAGCAGCCGAGGGAGTAGCGGGGTGCTATACAATGAGCAGTTCTTC. Amino acid sequence: CASSRGSSGVLYNEQFF. The chain combines TRBV7-8 with TRBJ2-1; 8 bases match TRBD2. The CDR3 is 17 amino acids. V dropped 5 bases and J dropped 4; count of bases not matched to a gene: 13. Per germline, CDR1 SGHVS and CDR2 FQNEAQ.

This rearrangement joins TRBV14 to TRBJ2-1; possibly TRBD2 for D (6 bases). Per the germline V gene, CDR1 is SGHDN and CDR2 is FVKESK. CDR3 length: 16 amino acids. Trimming removed 4 bases at V and 7 bases at J, with 20 bases between. The chain's CDR3 is CASSLRTLRTTNEQFF. The CDR3 coding sequence is TGTGCCAGCAGCCTTAGGACCCTAAGGACTACGAATGAGCAGTTCTTC.

In nucleotides, the CDR3 is TGTGCCAGCAGTAAGACAGGGGGGCCCTACGAGCAGTACTTC. Protein: CASSKTGGPYEQYF. The J gene is TRBJ2-7, the V gene TRBV6-5, with 9 bases lining up with TRBD1. The CDR3 totals 14 residues. Germline assignment: CDR1 MNHEY and CDR2 SVGAGI. V trimming: 5 bases; J trimming: 2 bases; junction bases outside the gene matches: 4.

V and J are TRBV5-1 and TRBJ1-4; 10 bases align to TRBD1. Germline V gene sequence: CDR1 SGHRS, CDR2 YFSETQ. This CDR3 spans 15 amino acids. V was clipped by 3 bases and J by 8 bases; unmatched bases: 7. The CDR3 region is CASSSAGQGREKLFF. Here the CDR3 DNA reads TGCGCCAGCAGCTCGGCGGGACAGGGGCGGGAAAAACTGTTTTTT.

V is TRBV19 and J is TRBJ1-1; D may be TRBD1 (5 bases). The CDR3 runs to 15 residues. Germline V CDR1 and CDR2: LNHDA, SQIVND (reference sequence). The germline V and J ends were trimmed by 3 bases and 0 bases, with 11 bases remaining between them. The CDR3 sequence is CASSIRAGLNTEAFF. DNA of the CDR3: TGTGCCAGTAGTATTAGGGCAGGGCTGAACACTGAAGCTTTCTTT.

The rearrangement joins TRBV6-1 to TRBJ2-1; no definite D call. V lost 1 base and J 7 bases, leaving 8 bases between the germline ends. CDR3 size: 13 residues. CDR1 is MNHNS, CDR2 SASEGT, per germline. CDR3: CASSEGQANEQFF. CDR3 DNA: TGTGCCAGCAGTGAAGGGCAGGCTAATGAGCAGTTCTTC.

This chain links TRBV27 with TRBJ1-1; D perhaps matches TRBD1 (6 bases). V was clipped by 3 bases and J by 5 bases, with 16 bases between them. The V gene's germline CDR1 is MNHEY and CDR2 SMNVEV (reference sequence). CDR3 length: 15 amino acids. DNA for the CDR3: TGTGCCAGCAGTTTGTCGGGGGGGGCACGGACTGAAGCTTTCTTT. Translating it yields CASSLSGGARTEAFF.

CDR3 protein: CASSQVPSGGGDTQYF. CDR3 in DNA: TGTGCCAGCAGCCAAGTACCTAGCGGGGGGGGAGATACGCAGTATTTT. The rearrangement uses TRBV3-1 (or the pseudogene TRBV3-2) and TRBJ2-3; the match to TRBD2 covers 12 bases. Germline V gene lookup returns CDR1 LGHDT and CDR2 YNNKEL (reference sequence). J gave up 5 bases and V 1 base, and 4 bases lay outside the gene matches. This CDR3 region has 16 residues.

The rearrangement links TRBV9 to TRBJ1-1, with D possibly matching TRBD1 (5 bases). CDR3 length: 9 residues. Germline V gene sequence: CDR1 SGDLS, CDR2 YYNGEE. The CDR3 bases are TGTGGGAGGGGCACTGAAGCTTTCTTT. It specifies CGRGTEAFF.

This clone was seen once. This sequence joins TRBV27 and TRBJ2-5; D might be TRBD2 (5 bases). The germline V and J ends were trimmed by 0 bases and 0 bases, with 8 bases remaining between them. CDR3 length: 15 amino acids. CDR1 is MNHEY and CDR2 is SMNVEV in the germline V gene (reference sequence). In DNA form, the CDR3 reads TGTGCCAGCAGTTTATCGACCGGGAACCAAGAGACCCAGTACTTC. Translating gives CASSLSTGNQETQYF.

The rearrangement joins TRBV18 to TRBJ1-1, with D unresolved. The CDR3 consists of 14 residues. V lost 1 base, J lost 4 bases, and 10 bases lay in between. Germline V lookup: CDR1 KGHSH, CDR2 LQKENI. The CDR3 sequence: CASSPREGGTEAFF. The CDR3 nucleotides read TGTGCCAGCTCACCACGGGAGGGCGGCACTGAAGCTTTCTTT.